This is a list of T cell receptor beta chains from one sample in a study of T cells after yellow fever vaccination. TCRdb re-called the 5' RACE reads through MiXCR, storing one row per CDR3 protein. The sample lists 500,000 to 650,000 distinct CDR3 sequences; about a sixth were seen once. Source: PBMCs, taken around 5 days after the first yellow fever vaccination. Source of these receptors: a man aged 18 to 29 who received the YFV17D yellow fever vaccine. Each CDR3 is given with its conserved first and last residue. The order of the fields is D gene, J gene, V gene, clone size, CDR3 protein, CDR3 DNA. The D gene is left open where the match is weak. Not every row has a clone size; where given, it reads once, few, many or a size class.

d_gene: -
j_gene: TRBJ2-3
v_gene: TRBV18
abundance: many
CDR3aa: CASSPPLAGGTQYF
CDR3nt: TGTGCCAGCTCACCACCACTAGCAGGAGGTACGCAGTATTTT

d_gene: -
j_gene: TRBJ1-1
v_gene: TRBV28
abundance: -
CDR3aa: CASTPDGRTEAFF
CDR3nt: TGTGCCAGCACACCCGATGGGAGGACTGAAGCTTTCTTT

d_gene: -
j_gene: TRBJ2-5
v_gene: TRBV2
abundance: -
CDR3aa: CASSVEGTQYF
CDR3nt: TGTGCCAGCAGTGTGGAAGGGACCCAGTACTTC

d_gene: TRBD1
j_gene: TRBJ1-2
v_gene: TRBV12-3/TRBV12-4
abundance: -
CDR3aa: CASSLRTGNGYTF
CDR3nt: TGTGCCAGCAGTCTCCGGACAGGGAATGGCTACACCTTC

d_gene: TRBD1
j_gene: TRBJ1-6
v_gene: TRBV4-1
abundance: many
CDR3aa: CASSQRQGLYSPLHF
CDR3nt: TGCGCCAGCAGCCAACGACAGGGGCTATATTCACCCCTCCACTTT

d_gene: -
j_gene: TRBJ1-1
v_gene: TRBV12-3/TRBV12-4
abundance: -
CDR3aa: CASSRTPTGREAFF
CDR3nt: TGTGCCAGCAGCCGCACCCCGACTGGGAGAGAAGCTTTCTTT

d_gene: TRBD2
j_gene: TRBJ2-3
v_gene: TRBV10-1
abundance: few
CDR3aa: CASSAKTSGTSDTQYF
CDR3nt: TGCGCCAGCAGTGCCAAGACTAGCGGGACGTCAGATACGCAGTATTTT

d_gene: TRBD2
j_gene: TRBJ2-1
v_gene: TRBV5-1
abundance: -
CDR3aa: CASSFTTSGGANEQFF
CDR3nt: TGCGCCAGCAGCTTTACAACTAGCGGGGGGGCCAATGAGCAGTTCTTC

d_gene: -
j_gene: TRBJ1-5
v_gene: TRBV19
abundance: few
CDR3aa: CASSINMDGKPQHF
CDR3nt: TGTGCCAGTAGTATAAATATGGACGGGAAGCCCCAGCATTTT

d_gene: -
j_gene: TRBJ1-2
v_gene: TRBV7-2
abundance: -
CDR3aa: CASSLYSVDNYGYTF
CDR3nt: TGTGCCAGCAGCTTATACTCCGTGGACAACTATGGCTACACCTTC

d_gene: -
j_gene: TRBJ2-1
v_gene: TRBV7-9
abundance: -
CDR3aa: CASSLRWAGNEQFF
CDR3nt: TGTGCCAGCAGCTTGAGGTGGGCTGGAAATGAGCAGTTCTTC

d_gene: TRBD1
j_gene: TRBJ2-3
v_gene: TRBV4-3
abundance: -
CDR3aa: CASSLGTGTGAYSSTDTQYF
CDR3nt: TGCGCCAGCAGCCTTGGGACCGGGACAGGGGCCTATTCTAGCACAGATACGCAGTATTTT

d_gene: TRBD2
j_gene: TRBJ2-1
v_gene: TRBV4-2
abundance: few
CDR3aa: CASSPALAGGHEQFF
CDR3nt: TGTGCCAGCAGCCCGGCACTAGCGGGGGGCCATGAGCAGTTCTTC

d_gene: TRBD1
j_gene: TRBJ1-3
v_gene: TRBV3-1
abundance: few
CDR3aa: CASSQTDRGNTIYF
CDR3nt: TGTGCCAGCAGCCAAACGGACAGGGGAAACACCATATATTTT

d_gene: -
j_gene: TRBJ2-3
v_gene: TRBV4-2
abundance: -
CDR3aa: CASSQVGRTNTDTQYF
CDR3nt: TGTGCCAGCAGCCAAGTCGGCAGGACGAACACAGATACGCAGTATTTT

d_gene: -
j_gene: TRBJ1-1
v_gene: TRBV18
abundance: many
CDR3aa: CASSPQENTEAFF
CDR3nt: TGTGCCAGCAGCCCGCAGGAAAACACTGAAGCTTTCTTT

d_gene: TRBD2
j_gene: TRBJ2-3
v_gene: TRBV6-5
abundance: -
CDR3aa: CASSYLPSSGGWTDTQYF
CDR3nt: TGTGCCAGCAGTTACCTACCCTCGAGCGGGGGGTGGACAGATACGCAGTATTTT

d_gene: -
j_gene: TRBJ1-2
v_gene: TRBV4-1
abundance: few
CDR3aa: CASSPRYGQGYTF
CDR3nt: TGCGCCAGCAGCCCCAGGTACGGGCAAGGCTACACCTTC

d_gene: -
j_gene: TRBJ2-1
v_gene: TRBV24-1
abundance: many
CDR3aa: CATSDFGGNEQFF
CDR3nt: TGTGCCACCAGTGATTTCGGGGGTAATGAGCAGTTCTTC

d_gene: -
j_gene: TRBJ2-1
v_gene: TRBV7-9
abundance: -
CDR3aa: CASSFITDNEQFF
CDR3nt: TGTGCCAGCAGCTTTATTACGGATAATGAGCAGTTCTTC